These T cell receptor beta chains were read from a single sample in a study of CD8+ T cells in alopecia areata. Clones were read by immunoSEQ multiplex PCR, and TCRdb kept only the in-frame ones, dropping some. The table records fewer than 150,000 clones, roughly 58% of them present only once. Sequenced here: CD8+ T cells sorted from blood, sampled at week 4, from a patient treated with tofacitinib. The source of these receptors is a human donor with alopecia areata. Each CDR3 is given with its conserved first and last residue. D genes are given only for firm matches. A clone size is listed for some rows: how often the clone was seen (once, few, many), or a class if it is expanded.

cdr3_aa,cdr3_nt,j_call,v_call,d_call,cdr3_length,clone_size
CATSGIRDIHPDEQFF,TGTGCCACCAGCGGAATTCGGGACATACATCCCGATGAGCAGTTCTTC,TRBJ2-1,TRBV15,.,16,.
CASSLGTAHSNQPQHF,TGTGCCAGCAGCTTAGGGACAGCACATAGCAATCAGCCCCAGCATTTT,TRBJ1-5,TRBV7-6,.,16,.
CASRDGGGYGYTF,TGTGCCAGCAGGGACGGAGGGGGCTATGGCTACACCTTC,TRBJ1-2,TRBV27,.,13,.
CASLLRISIQETQYF,TGTGCCAGCCTCCTCCGGATATCGATTCAAGAGACCCAGTACTTC,TRBJ2-5,TRBV11-3,.,15,few
CASSQVGGLNQPQHF,TGCGCCAGCAGCCAAGTAGGGGGCCTCAATCAGCCCCAGCATTTT,TRBJ1-5,TRBV4-3,TRBD1,15,once
CAWKGQGNEQFF,TGTGCCTGGAAGGGACAGGGAAATGAGCAGTTCTTC,TRBJ2-1,TRBV30,TRBD1,12,.
CSVVPNRGTSTDTQYF,TGCAGCGTTGTTCCGAATAGAGGCACTAGCACAGATACGCAGTATTTT,TRBJ2-3,TRBV29-1,.,16,few
CASSLAAGAQETQYF,TGTGCCAGCAGCTTAGCGGCGGGGGCCCAAGAGACCCAGTACTTC,TRBJ2-5,TRBV5-6,.,15,.
CASSLTSYNEQFF,TGTGCCAGCAGCTTGACGAGTTACAATGAGCAGTTCTTC,TRBJ2-1,TRBV5-6,.,13,.
CAWSRGEQYF,TGTGCCTGGAGTCGGGGCGAGCAGTACTTC,TRBJ2-7,TRBV30,.,10,.
CSVVEALNYGYTF,TGCAGCGTCGTAGAGGCTCTCAACTATGGCTACACCTTC,TRBJ1-2,TRBV29-1,.,13,few
CSAATGVYNSPLHF,TGCAGCGCTGCGACAGGGGTCTATAATTCACCCCTCCACTTT,TRBJ1-6,TRBV29-1,TRBD1,14,.
CSVEFPLAGDRSGELFF,TGCAGCGTTGAATTCCCACTAGCGGGGGACAGGAGCGGGGAGCTGTTTTTT,TRBJ2-2,TRBV29-1,TRBD2,17,once
CASKRGANSPLHF,TGTGCCAGCAAGCGAGGGGCCAATTCACCCCTCCACTTT,TRBJ1-6,TRBV2,.,13,.